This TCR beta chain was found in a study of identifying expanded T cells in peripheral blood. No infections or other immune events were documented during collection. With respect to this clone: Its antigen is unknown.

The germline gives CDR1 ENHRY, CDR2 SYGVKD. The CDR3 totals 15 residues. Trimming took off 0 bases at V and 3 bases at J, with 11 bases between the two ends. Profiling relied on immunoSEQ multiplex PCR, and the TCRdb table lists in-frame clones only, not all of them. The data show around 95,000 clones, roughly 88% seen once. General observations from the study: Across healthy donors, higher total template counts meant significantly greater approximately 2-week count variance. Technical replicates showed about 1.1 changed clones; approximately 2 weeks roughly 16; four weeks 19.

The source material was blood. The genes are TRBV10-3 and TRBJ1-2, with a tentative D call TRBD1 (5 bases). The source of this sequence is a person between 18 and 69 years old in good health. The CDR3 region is CAISESRGLHYGYTF. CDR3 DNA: TGTGCCATCAGTGAGTCACGGGGCCTTCACTATGGCTACACCTTC.